This T cell receptor (beta chain) emerged from a study of CD4+ T cells in melanoma. Overall study results and limits: A reported correlation linked neoantigen-specific CD4+ T cells to CD8+, macrophage and B cell function. Neoantigen-specific CD4+ T cells in melanoma reportedly had diverse differentiation states.

Produced via immunoSEQ multiplex PCR; TCRdb's table is partial and in-frame only. The sample includes around 130,000 clones, roughly 91% of them seen just once. Trimming took 4 bases from V and 5 from J, leaving 18 bases between them. Germline-derived CDR1 and CDR2 are SGDLS and YYNGEE. This CDR3 is built from 15 residues. In the case of this clone: Its antigen is as yet unknown.

This clonotype was obtained from a human donor with melanoma. The rearrangement uses TRBV9 and TRBJ1-2, with D perhaps matching TRBD1 (6 bases). The CDR3 nucleotides are TGTGCCAGCAGCCCAGATGTAAAGGGGGAATATGGCTACACCTTC. Protein product: CASSPDVKGEYGYTF.